One sample yielded the 19 T cell receptor beta chains listed below, sequenced in a study of early T cells in non-severe SARS-CoV-2 infection. In TCRdb, the 5' RACE reads were re-called with MiXCR into one record per CDR3 protein. This table has about 44,000 distinct CDR3 sequences, 20% to 25% appearing once. The specimen comprised whole blood, sampled at baseline. The receptors originated from an adult who was a healthcare worker with PCR-confirmed SARS-CoV-2 infection or an uninfected control (not recorded which).

Notes on this clonotype: Mismatch with germline at one junction end may stem from a read error. The rearrangement links TRBV19 to TRBJ1-2, with TRBD1 matching over 12 bases. Germline V gene lookup returns CDR1 LNHDA and CDR2 SQIVND (reference sequence). The CDR3 has 15 amino acids. This CDR3 is CASSPLGTGGNGYTF. In DNA form, the CDR3 reads TGCGCCAGTAGTCCACTCGGGACAGGGGGCAATGGCTACACCTTC.

This clonotype was detected only a few times. The CDR3 region is CASSQGAGDTEAFF. The CDR3 DNA follows: TGCGCCAGCAGCCAAGGGGCAGGAGACACTGAAGCTTTCTTT. The chain carries TRBV4-3 and TRBJ1-1; D is uncertain. The germline V and J ends were trimmed by 1 base and 3 bases, with 9 bases remaining between them. Germline loops: CDR1 LGHNA, CDR2 YSLEER. The CDR3 has 14 amino acids.

The chain combines TRBV12-3 or TRBV12-4 with TRBJ1-2; D remains unclear. CDR3 size: 15 residues. Trimming removed 0 bases at V and 4 bases at J, with 12 bases between. CDR3 nucleotide sequence: TGTGCCAGCAGTTTAGCGTCAGGTCAGATCTATGGCTACACCTTC. Amino acid sequence: CASSLASGQIYGYTF.

This clonotype was counted between two and nine times. The V gene is TRBV12-3 or TRBV12-4, the J gene TRBJ1-6; no firm D call. The V and J ends lost 1 base and 7 bases respectively, with 8 bases between them. CDR3 length: 14 amino acids. CDR3 nucleotide sequence: TGTGCCAGCAGTTTAGGGACGGAGAATTCACCCCTCCACTTT. Its translation is CASSLGTENSPLHF.

This clonotype was counted a few times. The chain carries TRBV20-1 and TRBJ1-2, with 7 bases identical to TRBD1. This CDR3 contains 14 residues. The V gene's germline CDR1 is DFQATT and CDR2 SNEGSKA (reference sequence). Trimming took 4 bases from V and 2 from J; bases not matched to a gene: 7. This CDR3 reads CSATRGAINYGYTF. The CDR3 nucleotides read TGCAGTGCTACCAGGGGGGCCATCAACTATGGCTACACCTTC.

This clonotype was seen more than once but under ten times. The V gene is TRBV10-3, the J gene TRBJ2-6; TRBD2 matches 7 bases. CDR1 and CDR2 from the germline V gene are ENHRY and SYGVKD. The CDR3 consists of 15 residues. V lost 10 bases and J lost 3; bases outside the gene matches: 9. CDR3 DNA: TGTGCCACCCTCCCCTGGGGGGGTGGGGCCAACGTCCTGACTTTC. It specifies CATLPWGGGANVLTF.

The V gene is TRBV1, the J gene TRBJ1-2; the tabulated D call, TRBD1, remains unverified against the DNA. TRBV1 is a pseudogene segment. This CDR3 region has 11 residues. Written as DNA, the CDR3 is TGCACCAGCAGCCAAGGGGGCGGCTACACCTTC. It encodes CTSSQGGGYTF.

The CDR3 protein is CASSPSGGGDGTEAFF. The CDR3 bases are TGTGCCAGCAGCCCATCCGGTGGGGGGGATGGCACTGAAGCTTTCTTT. This chain joins TRBV7-3 and TRBJ1-1, with D maybe TRBD1 (5 bases). The CDR3 runs 16 residues. Germline V gene data show CDR1 as SGHTA and CDR2 as FQGTGA. The V end lost 5 bases, the J end lost 4 bases, and 20 bases lay between the germline ends.

This clonotype was counted only a few times. The V and J genes are TRBV5-1 and TRBJ1-2; unclear D gene. CDR3 size: 14 residues. Trimming removed 4 bases from V and 3 bases from J, with 13 bases in between. Germline lookup yields CDR1 SGHRS and CDR2 YFSETQ. The CDR3 reads CASSPEGSDYGYTF. CDR3 nucleotide sequence: TGCGCCAGCAGCCCGGAGGGCAGCGACTATGGCTACACCTTC.

This chain uses TRBV7-2 with TRBJ1-2; 10 bases match TRBD1. Unmatched junction bases numbered 7, after V lost 1 base and J lost 8 bases. CDR1 SGHTA and CDR2 FQGNSA come from the germline V gene. The CDR3 has 15 amino acids. In DNA, the CDR3 is TGTGCCAGCAGCTTAGGACCTGGACAGGGGGTCGGCTACACCTTC. Protein: CASSLGPGQGVGYTF.

V gene TRBV30 combines with J gene TRBJ1-2; no clear D. Germline CDR1 and CDR2: GTSNPN and SVGIG (reference sequence). The CDR3 is 10 amino acids. Trimming left V 3 bases short and J 7 bases short, with 6 bases between. In DNA form, the CDR3 reads TGTGCCTGGAGCCGGGCTGGCTACACCTTC. Its translation is CAWSRAGYTF.

This clonotype occurred a few times. This chain joins TRBV7-9 and TRBJ1-2, with 9 bases lining up with TRBD1. In germline, CDR1 is SEHNR, CDR2 FQNEAQ (reference sequence). The J segment lost 7 bases and the V segment lost 6 bases, leaving 9 bases of the junction unmatched. This CDR3 is built from 14 residues. The CDR3 region is CASRLGQGSSGYTF. The CDR3 nucleotides are TGTGCCAGCAGATTGGGACAGGGATCTTCTGGCTACACCTTC.

This clonotype was detected only a few times. The chain has TRBV2 and TRBJ2-5; TRBD1 agrees at 10 bases. The CDR3 runs 15 residues. From germline, CDR1 is SNHLY and CDR2 FYNNEI. The junction had 3 bases not matched to a gene; V was cut back by 1 base and J by 4 bases. The CDR3: CASSEVRTGGETQYF. The CDR3 nucleotides are TGTGCCAGCAGTGAAGTAAGGACAGGGGGAGAGACCCAGTACTTC.

The V call is TRBV6-1, the J call TRBJ1-2; 7 nucleotides line up with TRBD1. Germline trimming cut 7 bases from V and 3 bases from J; bases unmatched to any gene: 8. Germline CDR1 MNHNS, CDR2 SASEGT. This CDR3 contains 14 residues. CDR3 amino acids: CASTSRTGDYGYTF. CDR3 in DNA: TGTGCCAGCACCTCGAGAACAGGGGACTATGGCTACACCTTC.

This clonotype appeared a few times. The chain has TRBV6-1 and TRBJ2-5, with 7 bases that match TRBD1. CDR3 length: 14 amino acids. Germline-derived CDR1 and CDR2 are MNHNS and SASEGT. Germline trimming cut 5 bases from V and 5 bases from J; bases unmatched to any gene: 8. The CDR3 reads CASSLRQGPETQYF. CDR3 in DNA: TGTGCCAGCAGTCTACGACAGGGACCCGAGACCCAGTACTTC.

The rearrangement joins TRBV3-1 to TRBJ2-7; tentatively, D is TRBD1 or TRBD2 (5 bases each). The CDR3 length is 13 residues. Per the germline V gene, CDR1 is LGHDT and CDR2 is YNNKEL (reference sequence). The germline V and J ends were trimmed by 4 bases and 6 bases, with 13 bases remaining between them. The CDR3 DNA sequence: TGTGCCAGCAGCCCCCTCCCGGGGCGCGAGCAGTACTTC. Encoded protein: CASSPLPGREQYF.

This clonotype has more than one count but fewer than ten. The chain links TRBV5-1 to TRBJ2-2; 7 positions match TRBD2. Germline lookup yields CDR1 SGHRS and CDR2 YFSETQ. With V trimmed by 0 bases and J by 7 bases, 3 bases remained unmatched. This CDR3 contains 14 residues. CDR3 loop: CASSLEWTSGELFF. For the CDR3, the DNA is TGCGCCAGCAGCTTGGAGTGGACTAGCGGGGAGCTGTTTTTT.

The chain carries TRBV4-3 and TRBJ1-2; 7 bases align to TRBD1. The CDR3 spans 18 residues. Looked up from germline, CDR1 is LGHNA and CDR2 is YSLEER. V was clipped by 0 bases and J by 4 bases; unmatched bases: 14. The DNA of the CDR3 is TGCGCCAGCAGCCAAGATCGGGACAGCTTCCGAAGGGGCTATGGCTACACCTTC. Protein product: CASSQDRDSFRRGYGYTF.

This clonotype has more than one count but fewer than ten. This chain uses TRBV7-2 with TRBJ2-3; D is undetermined. The CDR3 has 15 amino acids. Trimming pared 1 base from V and 6 bases from J, leaving 14 bases between. CDR1 SGHTA and CDR2 FQGNSA come from the germline V gene. The CDR3 bases are TGTGCCAGCAGCTTAGGGGCCCGGAGCGAGGATACGCAGTATTTT. Its translation: CASSLGARSEDTQYF. The full variable domain, rest sourced from reference TRBV7-2 and TRBJ2-3, is GAGVSQSPSNKVTEKGKDVELRCDPISGHTALYWYRQSLGQGLEFLIYFQGNSAPDKSGLPSDRFSAERTGGSVSTLTIQRTQQEDSAVYLCASSLGARSEDTQYFGPGTRLTVL.